The TCR beta chain under discussion was sequenced for a study of OX40 agonist ivuxolimab in advanced cancers. Study in general: The patients received ivuxolimab by intravenous route every 2 weeks at 0.01 to 10 mg/kg. General observations from the study: CD8+ T cells (on average) carried more expanded clones than CD4+ T cells.

Repertoires were generated with immunoSEQ multiplex PCR, while TCRdb's copy carries only in-frame clones and drops some. The sample carries about 71,000 clones, around 94% recorded once. CDR3 length: 14 residues. Trimming cost V 4 bases and J 0 bases, with 7 bases left between them. Remarks on this clone: Antigen: not known.

This clonotype was sampled from an adult with an advanced solid tumor such as melanoma, head and neck, liver or kidney cancer. The sequenced sample was CD4+ or CD8+ T cells sorted from blood, obtained in a trial of the OX40 agonist ivuxolimab. The chain joins TRBV23-1 to TRBJ1-3; D remains unclear. TRBV23-1 is given ORF status, its function remaining uncertain. The CDR3, as DNA: TGCGCCAGCAGTCTCAGCCTCTCTGGAAACACCATATATTTT. It specifies CASSLSLSGNTIYF.